This TCR beta chain was captured by sequencing in a study of identical twins. In its sample, this clonotype was seen a few times. TCRdb used MiXCR to reprocess the 5' RACE reads, holding one entry per CDR3 protein. The profile shows 200,000 to 250,000 distinct CDR3 sequences, roughly 7.5% of them singletons. V gave up 2 bases and J gave up 6 bases, with 5 bases separating them. The CDR3 totals 12 residues. CDR1 and CDR2 (germline): SGHAT, FQNNGV. Separately, the same data were catalogued under a study of yellow fever vaccine responses in identical twins. From that study: After vaccination, twins' T cell response reportedly seemed partly convergent, partly personalized.

This clonotype originated in a woman aged 18-29 years in good health. The sample comprised memory (CD45RO+) T cells sorted from blood. V and J are TRBV11-2 and TRBJ1-3; D remains unclear. The CDR3 sequence is CASSLSSNTIYF. The CDR3 region has the DNA TGTGCCAGCAGCTTAAGTTCAAACACCATATATTTT.